This paragraph covers one T cell receptor (beta chain) sequence. This entry belongs to a study of T cells after somatic rescue of genetic block. The CDR3 has 17 amino acids. Trimming cost V 1 base and J 4 bases; bases outside gene matches: 5. CDR1 LNHNV and CDR2 YYDKDF come from the germline V gene (reference sequence). Produced via immunoSEQ multiplex PCR; TCRdb's table is partial and in-frame only. The table records about 72,000 clones, approximately 90% of them present only once. The sequence was collected from a man aged 30 to 39. Sequenced material: peripheral blood mononuclear cells (PBMCs). The rearrangement links TRBV15 to TRBJ2-1, with 12 positions matching TRBD2. The CDR3 sequence is CATSRGLAGGRYNEQFF. The CDR3 DNA follows: TGTGCCACCAGCAGAGGGCTAGCGGGAGGGCGGTACAATGAGCAGTTCTTC.